Listed here is a single TCR beta chain. Its target is not known. Every donor provided approximately 10 milliliters of peripheral blood. This sample is part of a study of blood T cells in healthy people across ages. General study points: Diversity was higher, and naive CD4+ cells more numerous, in long-lived donors than in aged donors.

The use of a sample-barcoded 5' primer and a J-beta primer mix characterized a second PCR of roughly 7 to 11 cycles. TCRdb re-called the 5' RACE reads with MiXCR, one entry per CDR3 protein. The repertoire consists of about 1.8 million distinct CDR3 sequences, with just under 50% occurring once and the leading ten covering less than 2.5%. Germline values: CDR1 LGHDT, CDR2 YNNKEL (reference sequence). This CDR3 is built from 18 residues. Sample: blood. V is TRBV3-1 and J is TRBJ2-4; D is ambiguous. The DNA matches TRBJ2-7 better at its end, which makes the J call doubtful. The origin of this receptor is a woman aged 40-49 years in good health. The CDR3 loop reads CASSQDPFRDPIRNEQYF. The CDR3 nucleotides read TGTGCCAGCAGCCAAGACCCGTTTAGGGATCCCATAAGGAACGAGCAGTACTTC.